Reported below is one T cell receptor beta chain. Its antigen is not identified. This specimen comes from a study of T cell responses to AZD1222 COVID-19 vaccine. Study-level results: Receipt of two AZD1222 doses was followed by a rise in Spike-specific TCR breadth and depth.

There are 14 residues in the CDR3. The ends were cut back, 5 bases at V and 3 bases at J, with 14 bases in the middle. In germline, CDR1 is LNHDA, CDR2 SQIVND (reference sequence). Profiling relied on immunoSEQ multiplex PCR, and the TCRdb table lists in-frame clones only, not all of them. The sample includes 120,000 to 150,000 clones, more than 75% seen only once; the top ten take 4% to 6%. Sequencing was performed on peripheral blood, taken on day 0 of AZD1222 vaccination. The J gene is TRBJ2-7, the V gene TRBV19; the D gene could be TRBD1 or TRBD2 (5 bases each). This TCR came from an adult in good health. CDR3 sequence (DNA): TGTGCCAGTAGTCGAGGGCAGGGATACTACGAGCAGTACTTC. Translation gives CASSRGQGYYEQYF.